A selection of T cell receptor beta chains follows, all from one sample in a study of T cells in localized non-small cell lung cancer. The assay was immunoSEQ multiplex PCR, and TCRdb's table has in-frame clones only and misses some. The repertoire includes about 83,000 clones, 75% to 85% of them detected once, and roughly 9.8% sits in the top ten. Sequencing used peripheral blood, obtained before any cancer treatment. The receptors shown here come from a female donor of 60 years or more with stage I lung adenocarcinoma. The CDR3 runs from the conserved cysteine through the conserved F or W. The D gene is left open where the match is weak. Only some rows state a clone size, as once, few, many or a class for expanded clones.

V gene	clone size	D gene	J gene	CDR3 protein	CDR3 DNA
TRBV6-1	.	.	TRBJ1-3	CASSVSGLAGNTIYF	TGTGCCAGCAGTGTTTCCGGCCTAGCTGGAAACACCATATATTTT
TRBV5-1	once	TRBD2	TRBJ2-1	CASSLGLAKSYNEQFF	TGCGCCAGCAGCTTAGGACTAGCCAAGTCCTACAATGAGCAGTTCTTC
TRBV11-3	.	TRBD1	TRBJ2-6	CASSSSGTGYSGANVLTF	TGTGCCAGCAGCTCCTCCGGGACAGGTTACTCTGGGGCCAACGTCCTGACTTTC
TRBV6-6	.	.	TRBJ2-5	CASRPRGEETQYF	TGTGCCAGCAGACCCAGGGGCGAAGAGACCCAGTACTTC
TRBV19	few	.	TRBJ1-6	CASSRNSNSPLHF	TGTGCCAGTAGTAGGAACTCTAATTCACCCCTCCACTTT
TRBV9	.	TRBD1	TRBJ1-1	CASSVAPTGGRTEAFF	TGTGCCAGCAGCGTGGCCCCCACAGGGGGGAGGACTGAAGCTTTCTTT
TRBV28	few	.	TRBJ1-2	CASSVSYGYTF	TGTGCCAGCAGTGTGAGTTATGGCTACACCTTC
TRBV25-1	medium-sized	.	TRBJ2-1	CASSDGDEQFF	TGTGCCAGCAGTGATGGAGATGAGCAGTTCTTC
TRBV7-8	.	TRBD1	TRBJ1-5	CASSLVDRGKQPQHF	TGTGCCAGCAGCTTAGTAGACAGGGGGAAACAGCCCCAGCATTTT
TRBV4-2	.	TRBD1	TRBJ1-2	CASSRDSLGTGYGYTF	TGTGCCAGCAGCCGAGACTCGCTGGGGACAGGGTATGGCTACACCTTC
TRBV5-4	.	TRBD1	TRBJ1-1	CASSPDVGQAVVMNTEAFF	TGTGCCAGCAGCCCGGATGTCGGACAGGCTGTTGTTATGAACACTGAAGCTTTCTTT
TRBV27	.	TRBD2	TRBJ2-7	CASSLSRGSLREQYF	TGTGCCAGCAGTTTAAGTCGCGGGAGCCTTCGCGAGCAGTACTTC
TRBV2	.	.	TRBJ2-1	CASTSGAYNNEQFF	TGTGCCAGCACCTCCGGGGCGTATAACAATGAGCAGTTCTTC
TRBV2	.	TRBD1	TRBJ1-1	CASSYAGTANTEAFF	TGTGCCAGCAGTTATGCCGGGACAGCGAACACTGAAGCTTTCTTT
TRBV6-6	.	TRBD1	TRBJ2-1	CASSSRTGYNEQFF	TGTGCCAGCAGCTCGCGGACAGGGTACAATGAGCAGTTCTTC
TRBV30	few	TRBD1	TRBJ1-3	CAWSGLISDHLSHRDSSGNTIYF	TGTGCCTGGAGTGGACTAATTTCCGATCACCTTTCTCACAGGGACAGCTCTGGAAACACCATATATTTT
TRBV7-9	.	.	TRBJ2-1	CASSQGLHNEQFF	TGTGCCAGCAGCCAGGGCCTGCACAATGAGCAGTTCTTC
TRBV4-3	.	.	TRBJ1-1	CASSQVASGKNTEAFF	TGCGCCAGCAGCCAAGTCGCGTCCGGGAAGAACACTGAAGCTTTCTTT
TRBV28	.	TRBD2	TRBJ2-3	CASSPTRLAGGDTQYF	TGTGCCAGCAGCCCGACCCGACTAGCGGGAGGAGATACGCAGTATTTT
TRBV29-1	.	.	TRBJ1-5	CSVQGYSNQPQHF	TGCAGCGTACAGGGCTATAGCAATCAGCCCCAGCATTTT
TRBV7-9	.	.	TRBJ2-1	CASSFGASMIENEQFF	TGTGCCAGCAGCTTCGGGGCCAGCATGATAGAAAATGAGCAGTTCTTC
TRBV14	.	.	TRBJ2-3	CASSARGAGTDTQYF	TGTGCCAGCAGCGCCCGGGGGGCCGGCACAGATACGCAGTATTTT
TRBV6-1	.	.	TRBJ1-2	CASSENIGVNYGYTF	TGTGCCAGCAGTGAAAACATTGGGGTTAACTATGGCTACACCTTC
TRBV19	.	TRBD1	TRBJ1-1	CATCQRTGGPLTEAFF	TGTGCCACCTGCCAACGGACAGGGGGCCCCCTCACTGAAGCTTTCTTT
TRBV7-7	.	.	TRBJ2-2	CASSRQEVTGELFF	TGTGCCAGCAGTAGACAGGAGGTAACCGGGGAGCTGTTTTTT
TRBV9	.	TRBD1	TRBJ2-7	CASSAKAGQGNEQYF	TGTGCCAGCAGCGCTAAAGCGGGACAGGGGAACGAGCAGTACTTC
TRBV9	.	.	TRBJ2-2	CASTSEGFTGELFF	TGTGCCAGCACCTCGGAAGGGTTCACCGGGGAGCTGTTTTTT
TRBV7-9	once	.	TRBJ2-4	CASSAWIAARAKNIQYF	TGTGCCAGCAGCGCATGGATAGCGGCTAGAGCCAAAAACATTCAGTACTTC
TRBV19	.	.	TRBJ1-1	CATGSAGWTEAFF	TGTGCCACCGGGTCGGCAGGGTGGACTGAAGCTTTCTTT
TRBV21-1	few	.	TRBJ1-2	CASAQLRQGNYGYTF	TGTGCCAGCGCACAATTACGACAGGGGAACTATGGCTACACCTTC
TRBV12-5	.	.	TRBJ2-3	CASGLVSSDTQYF	TGTGCTAGTGGTTTGGTATCCTCAGATACGCAGTATTTT
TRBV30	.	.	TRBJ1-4	CAWRGIESPSGKLFF	TGTGCCTGGAGGGGCATAGAGTCGCCAAGCGGAAAACTGTTTTTT
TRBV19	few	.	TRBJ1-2	CASSYRDRYGYTF	TGTGCCAGTAGTTACCGGGACCGCTATGGCTACACCTTC
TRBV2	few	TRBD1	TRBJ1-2	CASSEFGQGMDGYTF	TGTGCCAGCAGTGAATTTGGACAGGGGATGGATGGCTACACCTTC
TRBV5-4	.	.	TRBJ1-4	CASSLGGRGNEKLFF	TGTGCCAGCAGCTTGGGAGGGAGGGGTAATGAAAAACTGTTTTTT
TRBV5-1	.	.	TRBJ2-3	CASSGGLGTQYF	TGCGCCAGCAGCGGGGGTTTGGGTACGCAGTATTTT
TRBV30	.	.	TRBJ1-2	CAWSSGLGNSNYGYTF	TGTGCCTGGAGTAGCGGGCTGGGGAACTCTAACTATGGCTACACCTTC
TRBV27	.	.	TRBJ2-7	CASSLVSGSSAYEQYF	TGTGCCAGCAGTTTAGTTTCGGGTTCCTCGGCCTACGAGCAGTACTTC
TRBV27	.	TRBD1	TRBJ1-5	CASSPRQGLSNQPQHF	TGTGCCAGCAGTCCAAGACAGGGATTAAGCAATCAGCCCCAGCATTTT
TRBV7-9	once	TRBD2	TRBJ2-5	CASSLGLLKTQYF	TGTGCCAGCAGCTTGGGACTATTAAAGACCCAGTACTTC
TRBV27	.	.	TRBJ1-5	CASSLSEGNQPQHF	TGTGCCAGCAGTTTGAGCGAGGGGAATCAGCCCCAGCATTTT
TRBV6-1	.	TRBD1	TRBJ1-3	CASSITGASGNTIYF	TGTGCCAGCAGTATAACAGGGGCCTCTGGAAACACCATATATTTT
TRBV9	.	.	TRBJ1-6	CASSVLSGGDSKNSPLHF	TGTGCCAGCAGCGTACTTTCCGGGGGCGATAGTAAAAATTCACCCCTCCACTTT
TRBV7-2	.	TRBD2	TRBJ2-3	CASSVTSAEGDTQYF	TGTGCCAGCAGCGTTACTAGCGCCGAGGGAGATACGCAGTATTTT
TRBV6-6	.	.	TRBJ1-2	CASRGPPANYGYTF	TGTGCCAGCAGGGGCCCCCCCGCTAACTATGGCTACACCTTC
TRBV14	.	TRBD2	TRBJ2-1	CASSQLPGGRTNEQFF	TGTGCCAGCAGCCAATTACCTGGCGGGAGGACCAATGAGCAGTTCTTC
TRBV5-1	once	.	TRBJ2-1	CASGSGPTTYSEQFF	TGCGCCAGCGGTTCCGGGCCTACTACTTATAGCGAGCAGTTCTTC
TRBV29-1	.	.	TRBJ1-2	CSSKGGQGYGYTF	TGCAGCTCCAAAGGGGGGCAAGGGTATGGCTACACCTTC
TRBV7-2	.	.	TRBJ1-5	CASSSGLVQPQHF	TGTGCCAGCAGCTCGGGACTTGTTCAGCCCCAGCATTTT
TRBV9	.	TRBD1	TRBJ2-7	CASSALWDRDDEQYF	TGTGCCAGCAGCGCACTTTGGGACAGGGACGACGAGCAGTACTTC